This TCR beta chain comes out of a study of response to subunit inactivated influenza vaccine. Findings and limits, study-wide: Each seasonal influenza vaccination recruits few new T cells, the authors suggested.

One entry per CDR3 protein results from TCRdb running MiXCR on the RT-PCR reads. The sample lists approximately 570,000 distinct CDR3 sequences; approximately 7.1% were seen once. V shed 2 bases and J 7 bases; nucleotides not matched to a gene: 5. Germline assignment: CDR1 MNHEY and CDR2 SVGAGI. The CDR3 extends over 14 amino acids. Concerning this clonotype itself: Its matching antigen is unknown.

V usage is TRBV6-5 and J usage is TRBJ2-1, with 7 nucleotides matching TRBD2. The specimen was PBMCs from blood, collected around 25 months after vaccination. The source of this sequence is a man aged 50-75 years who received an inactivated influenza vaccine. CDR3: CASSYLGGSNEQFF. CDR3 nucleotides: TGTGCCAGCAGTTACCTGGGCGGGAGTAATGAGCAGTTCTTC.